This T cell receptor (beta chain) was sequenced during a study of cytomegalovirus exposure and HLA in healthy donors. Whole-study context: One earlier analysis, a look at 200 million or so T cells, found 117 million unique TCR beta sequences.

Primers: 60 Vbeta forward and 13 Jbeta reverse. TCRdb keeps only in-frame clones here, not all; method: immunoSEQ multiplex PCR. The table records 100,000 to 150,000 clones, around four fifths of them present only once. Study-level findings and limits: As a later analysis showed, several of the most significant clusters appeared to be linked to common viral pathogens. A later look showed TCR association rates differing by HLA locus, highest for DRB1 and lowest for HLA-C. Available immune exposure information covered CMV serostatus only.

Remarks on this clone: Its specificity is unknown.

CDR3 length equals 15 residues. Germline values: CDR1 SGDLS, CDR2 YYNGEE. Trimming took 0 bases from V and 3 from J, leaving 12 bases between them. The source of this sequence is a man aged 18 to 35 in good health and CMV-seropositive. Sequenced material: PBMCs. The chain has TRBV9 and TRBJ1-1; weak D call: TRBD1 (5 bases). DNA of the CDR3: TGTGCCAGCAGCGTAGATCCAGGGTTGTACACTGAAGCTTTCTTT. Protein: CASSVDPGLYTEAFF.